Reported below is one TCR beta chain. This sample was included in a study of patients and donors after allogeneic stem cell transplantation. TCRdb re-called the RT-PCR reads through MiXCR, storing one row per CDR3 protein. The sample has around 25,000 distinct CDR3 sequences, around 40% seen once; the top ten hold over 70%. Input material: blood, either unsorted or a sorted T cell fraction (not recorded which). The TCR comes from a human donor who was either an allogeneic HSCT recipient or a stem cell or donor lymphocyte infusion donor (not recorded which). It is not recorded whose cells these are; they may come from a transplant donor.

The CDR3 region is CASSLSHNREQYF. In DNA form, the CDR3 reads TGCGCCAGCAGCTTGAGCCACAACCGGGAGCAGTACTTC. The V and J genes are TRBV5-1 and TRBJ2-7; D remains ambiguous. The V and J ends lost 1 base and 7 bases respectively, with 12 bases between them. This CDR3 is built from 13 residues. The germline CDR1 and CDR2 sequences are SGHRS and YFSETQ. The entire variable domain, with the rest obtained from reference TRBV5-1 and TRBJ2-7, is as follows: KAGVTQTPRYLIKTRGQQVTLSCSPISGHRSVSWYQQTPGQGLQFLFEYFSETQRNKGNFPGRFSGRQFSNSRSEMNVSTLELGDSALYLCASSLSHNREQYFGPGTRLTVT.